This T cell receptor beta chain was recorded in a study of blood T cells in healthy people across ages. The CDR3 is 16 amino acids. Germline V gene data show CDR1 as SGHRS and CDR2 as YFSETQ. The second PCR ran roughly 6 to 11 cycles with a sample-barcoded 5' primer and J-beta primers. TCRdb reanalysed the 5' RACE reads using MiXCR and keeps one entry per CDR3 protein. The table lists roughly 800,000 distinct CDR3 sequences, 25% to 30% of them singletons. Extracted total RNA amounted to at least 6 micrograms for each sample. The same specimen was also included in a second study, on T cells of mothers and their children. According to that study: A few healthy Caucasian mothers served as donors, and their six children did as well. In unrelated and related pairs, TCR recombination output is shaped in a similar way by thymic selection. Compared with unrelated pairs, related mother-child pairs had slightly higher, non-significant overlap.

This receptor was identified in a boy younger than 18 in good health. The chain combines TRBV5-1 with TRBJ2-5; TRBD2 matches 10 bases. Near its end, the DNA agrees better with TRBJ2-1, so the J call may be wrong. Sample: blood. CDR3 in DNA: TGCGCCAGCAGCTTAAAGAGCGGGGGGGCCTACAATGAGCAGTTCTTC. It codes for CASSLKSGGAYNEQFF.